One and the same sample provided the 21 T cell receptor beta chains below, sequenced in a study of response to subunit inactivated influenza vaccine. Using its own MiXCR run on the RT-PCR reads, TCRdb lists one record per CDR3 protein. The sample has fewer than 800,000 distinct CDR3 sequences, 15% to 18% seen once. This specimen was PBMCs from blood, taken roughly 12 days after vaccination. These receptors were obtained from a man aged 50 or older who received an inactivated influenza vaccine.

In this sample, this clonotype turned up a few times. This rearrangement joins TRBV7-8 to TRBJ2-1; D is unclear. Trimming stripped 5 bases from V and 4 bases from J, with 18 bases between. The CDR3 has 16 residues. Per the germline V gene, CDR1 is SGHVS and CDR2 is FQNEAQ. This CDR3 is CASSRSRVPIYNEQFF. CDR3 bases: TGTGCCAGCAGCCGGAGTAGGGTCCCGATTTACAATGAGCAGTTCTTC.

This clonotype was counted only a few times. This chain links TRBV4-2 with TRBJ1-3; D ambiguous. The CDR3 spans 13 residues. V gave up 4 bases and J gave up 7 bases, with 11 bases separating them. Germline V lookup: CDR1 LGHNA, CDR2 YNFKEQ. In DNA form, the CDR3 reads TGTGCCAGCAGCCCGCAAGAAGGGAACACCATATATTTT. Amino acid sequence: CASSPQEGNTIYF.

The chain is built from TRBV5-6 and TRBJ1-6, with D possibly being TRBD1 (5 bases). This CDR3 contains 17 residues. Trimming pared 2 bases from V and 6 bases from J, leaving 18 bases between. Looked up from germline, CDR1 is SGHDT and CDR2 is YYEEEE. The CDR3 loop reads CASSLDSGTSVNSPLHF. The CDR3 bases are TGTGCCAGCAGCTTAGATTCCGGGACTTCGGTTAATTCACCCCTCCACTTT. Using reference TRBV5-6 and TRBJ1-6 for the parts outside the CDR3, the full variable domain is DAGVTQSPTHLIKTRGQQVTLRCSPKSGHDTVSWYQQALGQGPQFIFQYYEEEERQRGNFPDRFSGHQFPNYSSELNVNALLLGDSALYLCASSLDSGTSVNSPLHFGNGTRLTVT.

The gene calls are TRBV18 and TRBJ2-7, with TRBD2 as a possible D gene (6 bases). Germline values: CDR1 KGHSH, CDR2 LQKENI. This CDR3 region has 15 residues. V dropped 6 bases and J dropped 5 bases, with 20 bases sitting between them. CDR3 DNA sequence: TGTGCCAGCTCGCTAAACGGGGGTTTCAGCAACGAGCAGTACTTC. Translation gives CASSLNGGFSNEQYF.

In its sample, this clonotype ranks as medium-sized. The J gene is TRBJ2-7, the V gene TRBV4-1, with TRBD1 as a possible D gene (6 bases). This CDR3 region has 13 residues. V gave up 1 base and J gave up 7 bases, with 11 bases separating them. CDR1 and CDR2 (germline): MGHRA, YSYEKL. The DNA of the CDR3 is TGCGCCAGCAGCCAAGTACAGGGTCAGGAGCAGTACTTC. Translated, it gives CASSQVQGQEQYF.

V and J are TRBV5-6 and TRBJ2-3; 9 positions agree with TRBD2. Trimming at V came to 1 base and at J to 3 bases, leaving 6 bases not matched to a gene. CDR1 and CDR2 from the germline V gene are SGHDT and YYEEEE. This CDR3 has 16 amino acids. DNA of the CDR3: TGTGCCAGCAGCTTGAGTCTTAGCGGGAGTACAGATACGCAGTATTTT. It is translated as CASSLSLSGSTDTQYF.

This clonotype has just a few counts. This rearrangement joins TRBV6-1 to TRBJ2-7, with D hard to call. Trimming pared 5 bases from V and 0 bases from J, leaving 17 bases between. Germline V gene lookup returns CDR1 MNHNS and CDR2 SASEGT. This CDR3 region has 16 residues. The CDR3 DNA follows: TGTGCCAGCAGTCCCAGTGGATTCTCGAGCTCCTACGAGCAGTACTTC. This codes for CASSPSGFSSSYEQYF.

This clonotype was seen a handful of times. The rearrangement joins TRBV5-1 to TRBJ2-3; tentatively, D is TRBD1 or TRBD2 (5 bases each). V gave up 7 bases and J gave up 0 bases, with 12 bases separating them. Germline V gene data show CDR1 as SGHRS and CDR2 as YFSETQ. The CDR3 consists of 14 residues. The CDR3 DNA sequence: TGCGCCAGCCGGGACGGCCTTAGCACAGATACGCAGTATTTT. It codes for CASRDGLSTDTQYF.

The chain is built from TRBV7-8 and TRBJ2-5; D is possibly TRBD1 (5 bases). Germline CDR1 reads SGHVS; CDR2 reads FQNEAQ. The V gene lost 1 base and the J gene lost 4 bases, with 10 bases spanning the gap. The length of the CDR3 is 14 residues. The CDR3 nucleotides are TGTGCCAGCAGCTTAGACACAGGACGAGAGACCCAGTACTTC. This codes for CASSLDTGRETQYF.

The sample holds one count of this clonotype. The rearrangement joins TRBV20-1 to TRBJ2-5, with TRBD1 as a possible D gene (5 bases). This CDR3 contains 16 residues. Germline V gives CDR1 DFQATT, CDR2 SNEGSKA (reference sequence). V lost 1 base, J lost 1 base, and 16 bases lay in between. For the CDR3, the DNA is TGCAGTGCTAGAGTTCGATCGCCAGGGTCCCAAGAGACCCAGTACTTC. Its translation is CSARVRSPGSQETQYF.

This clonotype was recorded many times. Its ends do not fully match the called genes, so a read error is possible. The chain has TRBV5-1 and TRBJ2-1; 10 positions match TRBD2. The germline gives CDR1 SGHRS, CDR2 YFSETQ. CDR3 size: 15 residues. CDR3 protein: CASSLTSGTYNEQFF. CDR3 coding DNA: TGTGCCAGCAGCTTAACTAGCGGGACCTACAATGAGCAGTTCTTC.

The chain joins TRBV20-1 to TRBJ2-1, with D perhaps matching TRBD2 (5 bases). CDR1 is DFQATT, CDR2 SNEGSKA, per germline (reference sequence). V was shortened by 0 bases and J by 3 bases, with 12 bases between the two germline ends. CDR3 length: 15 amino acids. The CDR3 spells CSARDPLEGYNEQFF. The DNA for the CDR3 is TGCAGTGCTAGAGATCCCCTAGAGGGCTACAATGAGCAGTTCTTC.

In this sample, this clonotype turned up a few times. The chain employs TRBV10-3 and TRBJ2-7; 7 bases are a match to TRBD2. Germline-derived CDR1 and CDR2 are ENHRY and SYGVKD. This CDR3 contains 15 residues. V gave up 0 bases and J gave up 5 bases; unmatched junction bases: 7. CDR3 amino acids: CAISESGEGENEQYF. The CDR3 DNA is TGTGCCATCAGTGAGTCGGGGGAGGGAGAAAACGAGCAGTACTTC.

This clonotype was found a few times. J is TRBJ2-7 and V is TRBV3-1, with 10 positions matching TRBD2. The germline gives CDR1 LGHDT, CDR2 YNNKEL (reference sequence). This CDR3 contains 17 residues. Losses at the gene ends were 0 bases for V and 2 bases for J; bases not matched to a gene: 7. The CDR3 coding sequence is TGTGCCAGCAGCCAAGATTTGTCTAGCGGGAGTCCCTACGAGCAGTACTTC. The encoded protein is CASSQDLSSGSPYEQYF.

The rearrangement links TRBV5-1 to TRBJ1-6; 7 nucleotides line up with TRBD1. Per the germline V gene, CDR1 is SGHRS and CDR2 is YFSETQ. V shed 4 bases and J 9 bases; nucleotides not matched to a gene: 10. The CDR3 length is 15 residues. The CDR3 protein is CASSAGTVSGSPLHF. CDR3 nucleotide sequence: TGCGCCAGCAGCGCCGGGACAGTGTCTGGTTCACCCCTCCACTTT.

J is TRBJ2-1 and V is TRBV20-1; tentatively, D is TRBD2 (7 bases). Trimming stripped 5 bases from V and 4 bases from J, with 15 bases between. This CDR3 is built from 14 residues. Germline CDR1 reads DFQATT; CDR2 reads SNEGSKA (reference sequence). In nucleotides, the CDR3 is TGCAGTGCTTGGGGGCTAGCGGATTACAATGAGCAGTTCTTC. It yields the protein CSAWGLADYNEQFF.

The chain employs TRBV2 and TRBJ2-7, with unresolved D. V was cut by 6 bases and J by 0 bases, with 12 bases left in between. Germline V lookup: CDR1 SNHLY, CDR2 FYNNEI. CDR3 size: 14 residues. The CDR3 sequence is CASRQRTSSYEQYF. In nucleotides, the CDR3 is TGTGCCAGCAGGCAAAGAACGAGCTCCTACGAGCAGTACTTC.

This clonotype was seen more than once but under ten times. The genes are TRBV7-2 and TRBJ2-1; D gene uncertain. CDR3 length: 17 amino acids. Germline CDR1 reads SGHTA; CDR2 reads FQGNSA. V was trimmed by 3 bases and J by 10 bases, leaving 25 bases between them. The CDR3 nucleotides are TGTGCCAGCAGCTTTCCCTTCGGACCGTCCCTCAACCGCGAGCAGTTCTTC. As protein: CASSFPFGPSLNREQFF.

There are a few counts of this clonotype. The chain is built from TRBV24-1 and TRBJ2-2, with TRBD1 matching 8 bases. V trimming: 2 bases; J trimming: 3 bases; junction bases outside the gene matches: 7. CDR3 length: 17 amino acids. CDR1 is KGHDR, CDR2 SFDVKD, per germline. The CDR3 is CATSDSDRGKDTGELFF. The DNA for the CDR3 is TGTGCCACCAGTGATTCCGACAGGGGAAAGGACACCGGGGAGCTGTTTTTT.

This chain links TRBV10-3 with TRBJ2-1; TRBD2 agrees at 9 bases. The CDR3 sequence is 16 residues long. Germline V gene sequence: CDR1 ENHRY, CDR2 SYGVKD. With V trimmed by 7 bases and J by 2 bases, 9 bases remained unmatched. In DNA, the CDR3 is TGTGCCATCAAGGCGGCTAGCGGGACCCCCTACAATGAGCAGTTCTTC. Protein sequence: CAIKAASGTPYNEQFF.

The sample holds many counts of this clonotype. The chain has TRBV20-1 and TRBJ2-7; 11 nucleotides align to TRBD2. Germline assignment: CDR1 DFQATT and CDR2 SNEGSKA (reference sequence). The CDR3 loop spans 14 amino acids. J was trimmed by 1 base and V by 3 bases; bases with no gene match: 2. The CDR3 DNA reads TGCAGTGCTAGGGGGACTAGCGGATCCTACGAGCAGTACTTC. Translated, it gives CSARGTSGSYEQYF.